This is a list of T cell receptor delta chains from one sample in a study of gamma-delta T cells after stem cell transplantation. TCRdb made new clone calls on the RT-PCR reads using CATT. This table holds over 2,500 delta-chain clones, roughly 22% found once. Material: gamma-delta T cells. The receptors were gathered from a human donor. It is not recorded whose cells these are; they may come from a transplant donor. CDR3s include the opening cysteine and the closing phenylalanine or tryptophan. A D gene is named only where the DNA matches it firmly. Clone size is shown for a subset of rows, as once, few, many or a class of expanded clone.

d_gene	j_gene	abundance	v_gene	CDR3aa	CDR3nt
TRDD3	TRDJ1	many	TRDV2	CACDTLGDTRYTDKLIF	TGTGCCTGTGACACTCTGGGGGATACCAGGTACACCGATAAACTCATCTTT
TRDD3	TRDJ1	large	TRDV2	CACDPLLGDTLGALGLFIF	TGTGCCTGTGATCCCCTACTGGGGGATACCCTTGGGGCCCTCGGACTTTTCATCTTT
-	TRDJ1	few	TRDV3	CASASLPTWGIHYRDTDKLIF	TGTGCCTCTGCTAGCCTTCCTACTTGGGGGATACACTATCGGGACACCGATAAACTCATCTTT
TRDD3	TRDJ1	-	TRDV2	CACDHVLGDSRNTDKLIF	TGTGCCTGTGACCACGTACTGGGGGATAGCCGAAACACCGATAAACTCATCTTT
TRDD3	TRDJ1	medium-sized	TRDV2	CACVGLGDTLYTDKLIF	TGTGCCTGTGTTGGACTGGGGGATACCCTGTACACCGATAAACTCATCTTT
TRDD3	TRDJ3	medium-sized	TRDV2	CACDTVSHQETGGHSSWDTRQMFF	TGTGCCTGTGACACCGTCTCTCACCAGGAAACTGGGGGCCACAGCTCCTGGGACACCCGACAGATGTTTTTC
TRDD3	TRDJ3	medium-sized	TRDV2	CACDTATTGGYAVTSSWDTRQMFF	TGTGCCTGTGACACCGCTACTACTGGGGGATACGCAGTGACTAGCTCCTGGGACACCCGACAGATGTTTTTC
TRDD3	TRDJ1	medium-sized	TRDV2	CACDAITSTGGYLRYTDKLIF	TGTGCCTGTGACGCTATCACTTCTACTGGGGGATACTTACGATACACCGATAAACTCATCTTT
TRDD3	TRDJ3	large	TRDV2	CACDTGDTRSWDTRQMFF	TGTGCCTGTGACACCGGGGATACGAGGTCCTGGGACACCCGACAGATGTTTTTC
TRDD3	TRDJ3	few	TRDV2	CACDSGWQLGTGGQSSWDTRQMFF	TGTGCCTGTGACTCCGGTTGGCAATTGGGTACTGGGGGCCAGAGCTCCTGGGACACCCGACAGATGTTTTTC